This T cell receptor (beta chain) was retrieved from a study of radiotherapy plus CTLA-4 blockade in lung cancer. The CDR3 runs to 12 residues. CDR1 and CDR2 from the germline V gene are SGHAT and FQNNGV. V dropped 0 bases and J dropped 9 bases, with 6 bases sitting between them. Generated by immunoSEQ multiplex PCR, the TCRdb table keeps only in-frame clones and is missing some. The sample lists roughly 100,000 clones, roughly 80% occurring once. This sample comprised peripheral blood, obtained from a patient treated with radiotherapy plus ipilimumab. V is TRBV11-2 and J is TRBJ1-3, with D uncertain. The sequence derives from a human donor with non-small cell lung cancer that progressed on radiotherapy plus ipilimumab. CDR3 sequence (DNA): TGTGCCAGCAGCTTAGAGATAGGCACCATATATTTT. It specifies CASSLEIGTIYF. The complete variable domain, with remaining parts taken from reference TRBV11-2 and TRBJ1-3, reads EAGVAQSPRYKIIEKRQSVAFWCNPISGHATLYWYQQILGQGPKLLIQFQNNGVVDDSQLPKDRFSAERLKGVDSTLKIQPAKLEDSAVYLCASSLEIGTIYFGEGSWLTVV.